The sequence of this TCR beta chain was determined in a study of technical replicates of blood from a handful of donors. Some clones are missing from TCRdb's copy, which holds only in-frame ones; the method was immunoSEQ multiplex PCR. The table has tens of thousands of clones, about 96% seen once. The CDR3 is made up of 12 amino acids. CDR1 is MNHNS and CDR2 is SASEGT in the germline V gene. V shed 8 bases, J shed 6 bases, and the junction held 6 bases outside the gene matches. The chain recombines TRBV6-1 with TRBJ2-7; 8 bases are shared with TRBD2. This clonotype originated in a human donor in good health. Material: T cells isolated from PBMCs. In nucleotides, the CDR3 is TGTGCCAGCCAAGCGGGGGCTCGCGAGCAGTACTTC. Translating it yields CASQAGAREQYF.